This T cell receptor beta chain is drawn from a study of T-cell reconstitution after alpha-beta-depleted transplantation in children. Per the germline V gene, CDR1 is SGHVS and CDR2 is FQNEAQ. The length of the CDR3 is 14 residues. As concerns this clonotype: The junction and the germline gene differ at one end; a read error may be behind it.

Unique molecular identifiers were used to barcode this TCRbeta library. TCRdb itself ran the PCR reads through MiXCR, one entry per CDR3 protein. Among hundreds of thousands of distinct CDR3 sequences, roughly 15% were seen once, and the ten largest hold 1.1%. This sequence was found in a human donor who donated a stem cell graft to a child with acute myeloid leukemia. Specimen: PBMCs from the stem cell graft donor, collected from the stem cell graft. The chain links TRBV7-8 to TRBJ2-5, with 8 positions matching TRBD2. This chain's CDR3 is CASIATSVPEIQYF. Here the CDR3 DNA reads TGTGCCAGCATCGCGACTAGCGTCCCAGAGATCCAGTACTTC.